This T cell receptor (beta chain) was profiled in a study of cytomegalovirus exposure and HLA in healthy donors. Overall study results and limits: Common viral pathogens (according to a later analysis) appeared linked to several of the most significant clusters.

PCR amplification relied on 60 Vbeta primers (plus 13 Jbeta primers). Libraries were prepared by immunoSEQ multiplex PCR; TCRdb keeps only in-frame clonotypes and omits some of them. The data show about 170,000 clones, 65% to 85% seen once. Notes on this clone: Its antigen is currently unknown.

With 1 base removed from V and 7 bases from J, the gap between germline ends came to 8 bases. This CDR3 is 12 amino acids long. Looked up from germline, CDR1 is SGHRS and CDR2 is YFSETQ. The V and J genes are TRBV5-1 and TRBJ1-1; D ambiguous. This sequence was found in a woman in her forties or fifties in good health and CMV-seropositive. Sequences were obtained from PBMCs. In DNA form, the CDR3 reads TGCGCCAGCAGCTTGTCTAACGTTGAAGCTTTCTTT. Protein sequence: CASSLSNVEAFF.